Below, 27 T cell receptor beta chains from the same sample are listed, as sequenced in a study of cytomegalovirus exposure and HLA in healthy donors. Amplification used 60 Vbeta primers and 13 Jbeta primers. Clones were read by immunoSEQ multiplex PCR, and TCRdb kept only the in-frame ones, dropping some. The table lists more than 150,000 clones, about 80% of them singletons. Input material: PBMCs. The receptors here all came from a man aged 40-50 years in good health and CMV-seronegative.

The J gene is TRBJ2-1, the V gene TRBV10-3, with TRBD2 matching 14 bases. J gave up 6 bases and V 4 bases, and 5 bases lay outside the gene matches. CDR3 length: 16 amino acids. CDR1 is ENHRY and CDR2 is SYGVKD in the germline V gene. CDR3 in DNA: TGTGCCATCAGTGTGACTAGCGGGAGGGCCCTCAATGAGCAGTTCTTC. Its protein product is CAISVTSGRALNEQFF.

This clone was observed a handful of times. The same CDR3 arises from other DNA sequences in this sample as well. V gene TRBV30 combines with J gene TRBJ1-1; TRBD1 is a possible D gene (5 bases). This CDR3 comprises 13 residues. Trimming left V 3 bases short and J 1 base short, with 9 bases between. Germline V gives CDR1 GTSNPN, CDR2 SVGIG (reference sequence). CDR3 in DNA: TGTGCCTGGAGAAGCCAGGGGAACACTGAAGCTTTCTTT. Residues: CAWRSQGNTEAFF.

This clone came up once. The chain joins TRBV5-6 to TRBJ1-4; D may be TRBD1 (5 bases). The V gene lost 4 bases and the J gene lost 4 bases, with 14 bases spanning the gap. Germline CDR1 is SGHDT and CDR2 is YYEEEE. The CDR3 runs to 15 residues. The CDR3 spells CASSQRQFFNEKLFF. For the CDR3, the DNA is TGTGCCAGCAGCCAGAGACAGTTTTTTAATGAAAAACTGTTTTTT.

J is TRBJ1-1 and V is TRBV6-4, with 7 bases fitting TRBD1. V gave up 6 bases and J gave up 5 bases; unmatched junction bases: 6. The CDR3 spans 13 residues. CDR1 and CDR2 (germline): MRHNA, SNTAGT. CDR3 sequence (DNA): TGTGCCAGCAGAAGGACAGGCTTTACTGAAGCTTTCTTT. It translates to CASRRTGFTEAFF.

The chain uses TRBV30 and TRBJ1-5; TRBD1 might be the D (5 bases). Trimming removed 1 base from V and 1 base from J, with 8 bases in between. CDR1 and CDR2 from the germline V gene are GTSNPN and SVGIG (reference sequence). This CDR3 comprises 14 residues. The CDR3 nucleotides read TGTGCCTGGAGTGAGGGGCTGAGCAATCAGCCCCAGCATTTT. It translates to CAWSEGLSNQPQHF.

Here the CDR3 DNA reads TGTGCCAGCAGCCCGGGATTCGGCAATCAGCCCCAGCATTTT. Its protein product is CASSPGFGNQPQHF. The rearrangement joins TRBV9 to TRBJ1-5, with D unresolved. CDR3 length: 14 amino acids. Germline assignment: CDR1 SGDLS and CDR2 YYNGEE. V dropped 4 bases and J dropped 2 bases, with 10 bases sitting between them.

This clone occurred once. In DNA form, the CDR3 reads TGTGCCAGCAGCTTAGGCTTCGACAGGGGGCTGAACTATGGCTACACCTTC. Protein product: CASSLGFDRGLNYGYTF. The chain has TRBV7-8 and TRBJ1-2; 10 nucleotides match TRBD1. Per the germline V gene, CDR1 is SGHVS and CDR2 is FQNEAQ. With 1 base clipped from V and 2 bases from J, the junction kept 7 bases outside the gene matches. This CDR3 region has 17 residues. Full variable domain (outside the CDR3, taken from reference TRBV7-8 and TRBJ1-2): GAGVSQSPRYKVAKRGQDVALRCDPISGHVSLFWYQQALGQGPEFLTYFQNEAQLDKSGLPSDRFFAERPEGSVSTLKIQRTQQEDSAVYLCASSLGFDRGLNYGYTFGSGTRLTVV.

This chain uses TRBV7-2 with TRBJ2-2, with D uncertain. The V end lost 4 bases, the J end lost 3 bases, and 9 bases lay between the germline ends. The V gene's germline CDR1 is SGHTA and CDR2 FQGNSA. The CDR3 has 14 residues. CDR3 sequence reads: CASSYSPYTGELFF. CDR3 DNA: TGTGCCAGCAGCTACTCCCCCTACACCGGGGAGCTGTTTTTT.

The rearrangement joins TRBV25-1 to TRBJ2-2; 12 bases are a match to TRBD2. Looked up from germline, CDR1 is MGHDK and CDR2 is SYGVNS. Germline trimming cut 7 bases from V and 0 bases from J; bases unmatched to any gene: 3. The CDR3 totals 16 residues. The CDR3 region has the DNA TGTGCCAGCAAGCCTAGCGGGGGGGCGAACACCGGGGAGCTGTTTTTT. Protein product: CASKPSGGANTGELFF.

Only one count was recorded for this clone. This chain uses TRBV6-9 with TRBJ1-3; D gene ambiguous. Looked up from germline, CDR1 is MNHGY and CDR2 is SVAAGI. The V and J ends lost 3 bases and 0 bases respectively, with 18 bases between them. This CDR3 contains 18 residues. CDR3 protein: CASSYITITGDSGNTIYF. The CDR3 coding sequence is TGTGCCAGCAGTTACATAACGATAACGGGAGACTCTGGAAACACCATATATTTT.

The genes are TRBV30 and TRBJ1-4; no clear D. The V and J ends lost 7 bases and 3 bases respectively, with 12 bases between them. The CDR3 sequence is 13 residues long. Germline values: CDR1 GTSNPN, CDR2 SVGIG (reference sequence). The CDR3 DNA is TGTGCCTTCAGATCCCCAGCTAATGAAAAACTGTTTTTT. Translated: CAFRSPANEKLFF.

The chain recombines TRBV7-3 with TRBJ2-1, with D hard to call. Germline V gene lookup returns CDR1 SGHTA and CDR2 FQGTGA. The CDR3 extends over 15 amino acids. The ends were cut back, 1 base at V and 7 bases at J, with 14 bases in the middle. The CDR3 DNA reads TGTGCCAGCAGCTTAAATCCCTACTTGCGGAATGAGCAGTTCTTC. Amino acid sequence: CASSLNPYLRNEQFF.

The chain links TRBV27 to TRBJ1-2; 7 bases map to TRBD1. The CDR3 contains 16 residues. Germline CDR1 MNHEY, CDR2 SMNVEV (reference sequence). The V and J ends lost 5 bases and 1 base, in that order; junction bases with no gene match: 10. CDR3 nucleotide sequence: TGTGCCAGCAGTCCCGCCCAAGGACAGGTTAACTATGGCTACACCTTC. It is translated as CASSPAQGQVNYGYTF.

This clone turned up a few times. CDR3 sequence reads: CASTVRTGPYGYTF. The CDR3 DNA reads TGTGCCAGCACAGTTCGGACAGGTCCTTATGGCTACACCTTC. The gene calls are TRBV28 and TRBJ1-2; 7 positions agree with TRBD1. The ends lost 7 bases at V and 5 bases at J; junction bases unmatched: 10. The CDR3 spans 14 residues. Per germline, CDR1 MDHEN and CDR2 SYDVKM.

The chain is built from TRBV30 and TRBJ1-1; TRBD1 might be the D (5 bases). The ends were cut back, 4 bases at V and 1 base at J, with 10 bases in the middle. The CDR3 length is 13 residues. The V gene's germline CDR1 is GTSNPN and CDR2 SVGIG (reference sequence). DNA for the CDR3: TGTGCCTGGACACGACAGACGAACACTGAAGCTTTCTTT. Protein sequence: CAWTRQTNTEAFF.

This clone was counted only a few times. The V gene is TRBV11-1, the J gene TRBJ1-2; tentative D call: TRBD1 (6 bases). Trimming removed 1 base from V and 8 bases from J, with 14 bases in between. Germline V CDR1 and CDR2: SGHAT, FQDESV (reference sequence). The CDR3 length is 14 residues. The CDR3 DNA is TGTGCCAGCAGCTTAGAGATCGGACAGAACGGCTACACCTTC. Its protein product is CASSLEIGQNGYTF.

The gene calls are TRBV5-1 and TRBJ2-7, with D possibly matching TRBD2 (6 bases). The CDR3 totals 15 residues. V was cut by 1 base and J by 7 bases, with 18 bases left in between. Germline values: CDR1 SGHRS, CDR2 YFSETQ. In DNA form, the CDR3 reads TGCGCCAGCAGCTTGATGGGACTCTCCGACGGGGAGCAGTACTTC. Protein product: CASSLMGLSDGEQYF.

The V and J genes are TRBV7-9 and TRBJ2-1; TRBD2 agrees at 7 bases. CDR1 and CDR2 from the germline V gene are SEHNR and FQNEAQ (reference sequence). V shed 7 bases, J shed 4 bases, and the junction held 10 bases outside the gene matches. There are 15 residues in the CDR3. The CDR3 spells CASNTLASGYNEQFF. The CDR3 DNA reads TGTGCCAGCAACACACTGGCTAGCGGTTACAATGAGCAGTTCTTC.

This clone was counted once. This chain links TRBV6-5 with TRBJ2-3, with TRBD2 identical over 11 bases. J lost 6 bases, V lost 8 bases, and 7 bases had no gene match. This CDR3 has 14 amino acids. CDR1 and CDR2 from the germline V gene are MNHEY and SVGAGI. This CDR3 is CASSQTSGIDTQYF. The CDR3 bases are TGTGCCAGCTCTCAGACTAGCGGGATTGATACGCAGTATTTT.

The chain is built from TRBV2 and TRBJ2-7; perhaps TRBD1 as D (6 bases). Germline assignment: CDR1 SNHLY and CDR2 FYNNEI. Deletions cut 5 bases from V and 3 bases from J, with 17 bases between. The CDR3 runs 15 residues. CDR3 DNA: TGTGCCAGCAGTCTTCGGGACACTGGAAACTACGAGCAGTACTTC. Protein product: CASSLRDTGNYEQYF.

V usage is TRBV18 and J usage is TRBJ1-5; 7 positions agree with TRBD1. From germline, CDR1 is KGHSH and CDR2 LQKENI. The CDR3 consists of 14 residues. Unmatched junction bases numbered 5, after V lost 6 bases and J lost 3 bases. In DNA, the CDR3 is TGTGCCAGCTCCCGGACAGGAGACAATCAGCCCCAGCATTTT. Amino acids: CASSRTGDNQPQHF. Combining the CDR3 with reference TRBV18 and TRBJ1-5 gives the whole variable domain NAGVMQNPRHLVRRRGQEARLRCSPMKGHSHVYWYRQLPEEGLKFMVYLQKENIIDESGMPKERFSAEFPKEGPSILRIQQVVRGDSAAYFCASSRTGDNQPQHFGDGTRLSIL.

The chain carries TRBV9 and TRBJ1-1, with a possible D match to TRBD1 (5 bases). CDR1 and CDR2 (germline): SGDLS, YYNGEE. The CDR3 loop spans 13 amino acids. The V and J ends lost 3 bases and 1 base respectively, with 7 bases between them. In DNA form, the CDR3 reads TGTGCCAGCAGCGGGAGGGGGAACACTGAAGCTTTCTTT. Translating it yields CASSGRGNTEAFF.

V gene TRBV9 combines with J gene TRBJ1-3; weak D call: TRBD1 (6 bases). This CDR3 has 16 residues. V lost 4 bases, J lost 0 bases, and 14 bases lay in between. From germline, CDR1 is SGDLS and CDR2 YYNGEE. The CDR3 nucleotides read TGTGCCAGCAGCACTGACAGGTCGCTCTCTGGAAACACCATATATTTT. It translates to CASSTDRSLSGNTIYF. Drawing the rest from reference TRBV9 and TRBJ1-3, the complete variable domain is DSGVTQTPKHLITATGQRVTLRCSPRSGDLSVYWYQQSLDQGLQFLIQYYNGEERAKGNILERFSAQQFPDLHSELNLSSLELGDSALYFCASSTDRSLSGNTIYFGEGSWLTVV.

The V call is TRBV5-1, the J call TRBJ2-7; D perhaps matches TRBD1 (6 bases). Germline V gene sequence: CDR1 SGHRS, CDR2 YFSETQ. This CDR3 spans 11 amino acids. The germline V and J ends were trimmed by 7 bases and 11 bases, with 16 bases remaining between them. CDR3 protein: CASGFEGVEYF. The CDR3 DNA reads as TGCGCCAGCGGATTCGAGGGGGTGGAGTACTTC.

J is TRBJ2-3 and V is TRBV7-2; TRBD2 aligns across 7 bases. V lost 5 bases, J lost 2 bases, and 7 bases stayed unmatched. The CDR3 contains 15 residues. Per germline, CDR1 SGHTA and CDR2 FQGNSA. The DNA of the CDR3 is TGTGCCAGCAGCGTGTGGGGGGGGACCACAGATACGCAGTATTTT. The encoded protein is CASSVWGGTTDTQYF.

This chain uses TRBV4-1 with TRBJ2-1, with D possibly TRBD1 on 5 matching bases. Between the trimmed V and J ends, which lost 1 base and 2 bases, there was a span of 9 bases. The germline V gene encodes CDR1 MGHRA and CDR2 YSYEKL. This CDR3 region has 15 residues. The chain's CDR3 is CASSQGAGPYNEQFF. DNA for the CDR3: TGCGCCAGCAGCCAAGGGGCAGGGCCCTACAATGAGCAGTTCTTC.

This clone turned up a few times. The chain carries TRBV10-1 and TRBJ1-5; D gene uncertain. The CDR3 sequence is 12 residues long. The V gene lost 8 bases and the J gene lost 6 bases, with 11 bases spanning the gap. Germline-derived CDR1 and CDR2 are WNHNN and SYGVQD (reference sequence). This CDR3 is CASYREGQPQHF. The CDR3 bases are TGCGCCAGCTACCGGGAGGGTCAGCCCCAGCATTTT.